One and the same sample provided the 11 T cell receptor beta chains below, sequenced in a study of neoadjuvant anti-PD-1 for oral cavity cancer. Method: immunoSEQ multiplex PCR; TCRdb's copy keeps in-frame clones and lacks some. The table has about 6,900 clones, 75% seen once; the top ten hold over 3%. Source: PBMCs, taken before nivolumab (anti-PD-1) treatment. The source of these receptors is a person aged 35-79 years with oral cavity squamous cell carcinoma.

The rearrangement joins TRBV9 to TRBJ1-2, with unresolved D. The germline V gene has CDR1 SGDLS and CDR2 YYNGEE. V dropped 0 bases and J dropped 2 bases, with 14 bases sitting between them. The CDR3 length is 16 residues. The DNA of the CDR3 is TGTGCCAGCAGCGTAGCTTTAGGTGGCGGAAACTATGGCTACACCTTC. This encodes CASSVALGGGNYGYTF.

The chain uses TRBV14 and TRBJ1-2; possible D gene TRBD1, 5 bases. The length of the CDR3 is 17 residues. V lost 0 bases to trimming and J lost 7 bases, with 21 bases between them. Germline V CDR1 and CDR2: SGHDN, FVKESK. CDR3 nucleotides: TGTGCCAGCAGCCAAGACTTTGGCGCGGGACGGGGTTCTGGCTACACCTTC. Translating gives CASSQDFGAGRGSGYTF.

In this sample, this clone turned up a few times. V gene TRBV19 combines with J gene TRBJ1-4; D is unresolved. Between the trimmed V and J ends, which lost 6 bases and 7 bases, there was a span of 15 bases. Looked up from germline, CDR1 is LNHDA and CDR2 is SQIVND (reference sequence). The CDR3 runs 14 residues. The CDR3 coding sequence is TGTGCCAGTAGCCCTCTCGGGGTTAGTGAAAAACTGTTTTTT. It codes for CASSPLGVSEKLFF.

This chain joins TRBV9 and TRBJ1-5; possibly TRBD1 for D (5 bases). V was cut by 3 bases and J by 0 bases, with 10 bases left in between. Germline CDR1 reads SGDLS; CDR2 reads YYNGEE. The CDR3 runs 15 residues. CDR3 bases: TGTGCCAGCAGCGCGGGGGTAACTAGCAATCAGCCCCAGCATTTT. This encodes CASSAGVTSNQPQHF.

This clone was counted between two and nine times. The genes are TRBV5-1 and TRBJ1-2, with 10 bases identical to TRBD1. With 4 bases clipped from V and 6 bases from J, the junction kept 12 bases outside the gene matches. Germline V CDR1 and CDR2: SGHRS, YFSETQ. The CDR3 spans 16 residues. CDR3 region: CASSRRQGAGFHGYTF. CDR3 nucleotide sequence: TGCGCCAGCAGCAGACGACAGGGGGCGGGTTTTCATGGCTACACCTTC.

This chain uses TRBV18 with TRBJ1-5; D not certain. Deletions cut 2 bases from V and 4 bases from J, with 15 bases between. The CDR3 runs to 16 residues. Germline V gene lookup returns CDR1 KGHSH and CDR2 LQKENI. The CDR3 reads CASSPTRLGINQPQHF. CDR3 bases: TGTGCCAGCTCACCAACTCGGTTGGGAATAAATCAGCCCCAGCATTTT.

J is TRBJ1-5 and V is TRBV19; D is undetermined. The germline gives CDR1 LNHDA, CDR2 SQIVND (reference sequence). The CDR3 runs to 16 residues. V lost 1 base to trimming and J lost 6 bases, with 16 bases between them. In DNA form, the CDR3 reads TGTGCCAGTAGTATAGCTGGCGGCCTCGGTAGTCAGCCCCAGCATTTT. Its translation: CASSIAGGLGSQPQHF.

The J gene is TRBJ1-1, the V gene TRBV6-5, with 7 bases lining up with TRBD1. In germline, CDR1 is MNHEY, CDR2 SVGAGI. After removal of 2 bases from V and 1 base from J, the junction contained 7 bases not matched to a gene. The CDR3 sequence is 16 residues long. The CDR3 DNA reads as TGTGCCAGCAGTTACCCGAACAGGGGAGGGAACACTGAAGCTTTCTTT. Translating gives CASSYPNRGGNTEAFF.

The chain employs TRBV2 and TRBJ1-4; 8 nucleotides agree with TRBD1. Germline V gene sequence: CDR1 SNHLY, CDR2 FYNNEI. J was trimmed by 3 bases and V by 7 bases; bases with no gene match: 1. This CDR3 has 13 amino acids. The chain's CDR3 is CASKGQANEKLFF. CDR3 DNA: TGTGCCAGCAAGGGACAGGCTAATGAAAAACTGTTTTTT.

The chain carries TRBV7-6 and TRBJ2-3, with D perhaps TRBD2 (5 bases). The CDR3 spans 17 residues. Germline V gene sequence: CDR1 SGHVS, CDR2 FNYEAQ. Trimming removed 1 base at V and 1 base at J, with 15 bases between. The CDR3 DNA sequence: TGTGCCAGCAGCTTAGATGTCGGGGTAGGAGGCACAGATACGCAGTATTTT. Protein: CASSLDVGVGGTDTQYF.

The J gene is TRBJ2-3, the V gene TRBV11-1, with 11 positions matching TRBD2. J was trimmed by 3 bases and V by 1 base; bases with no gene match: 3. Germline loops: CDR1 SGHAT, CDR2 FQDESV (reference sequence). This CDR3 region has 16 residues. The DNA for the CDR3 is TGTGCCAGCAGCTTAGTAACTAGCGGGGGAACAGATACGCAGTATTTT. The encoded protein is CASSLVTSGGTDTQYF.